The following is a T cell receptor beta chain sequence with its context. Antigen: not known. This record belongs to a study of hypomethylating agent response in myelodysplastic syndrome. The CDR3 covers 13 residues. V dropped 0 bases and J dropped 2 bases, with 5 bases sitting between them. Germline-derived CDR1 and CDR2 are SGHNT and YYREEE (reference sequence). Some clones are missing from TCRdb's copy, which holds only in-frame ones; the method was immunoSEQ multiplex PCR. The data hold fewer than 7,500 clones, with around four fifths observed a single time. Whole-study results and caveats: Analysis covered a small cohort of just roughly ten patients. Shared GLIPH2 clusters possibly recognizing novel MDS antigens remain unconfirmed.

The chain combines TRBV5-4 with TRBJ1-2; no firm D call. This TCR derives from a human donor with myelodysplastic syndrome. The material sequenced was bone marrow, taken before or after starting hypomethylating agent treatment for myelodysplastic syndrome (not recorded which). CDR3 sequence reads: CASSLAGNYGYTF. CDR3 DNA: TGTGCCAGCAGCTTGGCGGGGAACTATGGCTACACCTTC.